This TCR beta chain was captured in a study of T-cell memory formation after mild COVID-19. Study results and limitations: CD8+ contracting clones occupied EMRA, while CD4+ ones occupied mainly CM and EM. Clones shrinking between day 15 and 85 showed a balanced CD4/CD8 split, and those that grew later tilted toward CD4+. There were some responding clones in pre-infection memory, which suggested that cross-reactive memory had joined.

This clonotype was counted at least ten times. Its antigen is as yet unknown. TCR alpha and TCR beta cDNA libraries carrying sample barcodes and UMIs were produced by 5'RACE using constant-segment primers. TCRdb recomputed calls from the 5' RACE reads with MiXCR, one row per CDR3 protein. This sample has some 350,000 distinct CDR3 sequences, with around a sixth found just once. This CDR3 is 12 amino acids long. The V gene's germline CDR1 is SGHRS and CDR2 YFSETQ. With 2 bases removed from V and 3 bases from J, the gap between germline ends came to 6 bases. The chain employs TRBV5-1 and TRBJ2-7; D remains ambiguous. Sequenced material: PBMCs or a T cell subset sorted from them (not recorded which). The receptor comes from a man aged 18 to 30 who had mild COVID-19 (a few samples of this study predate the infection). Cell type and time point are not known. CDR3 sequence: CASSFNDYEQYF. In DNA, the CDR3 is TGCGCCAGCAGCTTCAACGACTACGAGCAGTACTTC.